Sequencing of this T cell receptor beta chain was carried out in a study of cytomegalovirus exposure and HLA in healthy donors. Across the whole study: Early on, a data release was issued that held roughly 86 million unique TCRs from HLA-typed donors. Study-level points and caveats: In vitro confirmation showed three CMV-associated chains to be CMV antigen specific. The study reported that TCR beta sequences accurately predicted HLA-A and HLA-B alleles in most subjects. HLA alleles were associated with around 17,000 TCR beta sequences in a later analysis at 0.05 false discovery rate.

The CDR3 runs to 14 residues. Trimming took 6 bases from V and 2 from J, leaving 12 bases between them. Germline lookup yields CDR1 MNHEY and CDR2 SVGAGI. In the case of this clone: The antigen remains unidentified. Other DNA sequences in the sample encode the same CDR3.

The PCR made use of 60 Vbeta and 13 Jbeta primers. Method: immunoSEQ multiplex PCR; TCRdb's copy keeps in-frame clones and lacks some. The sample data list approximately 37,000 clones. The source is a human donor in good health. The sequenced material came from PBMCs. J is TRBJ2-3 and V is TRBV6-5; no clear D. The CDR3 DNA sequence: TGTGCCAGCAGCAGAGGCCTCTTCACAGATACGCAGTATTTT. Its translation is CASSRGLFTDTQYF.